Listed below are T cell receptor beta chains from one sample, sequenced in a study of blood T cell repertoires in COVID-19. Sequenced by immunoSEQ multiplex PCR; TCRdb stores in-frame clones only, minus some. The top ten clones hold 2.5% to 3% of a sample with fewer than 250,000 clones, approximately 87% of them seen once. The material sequenced was peripheral blood. The receptors originated from a woman aged 70-85 years with active or convalescent COVID-19. Both conserved end residues are part of each CDR3. D genes are given only for firm matches. The listing skips clone size in some rows; elsewhere it reads once, few, many or a size class.

D gene	clone size	J gene	V gene	CDR3 protein	CDR3 DNA
-	-	TRBJ2-7	TRBV7-8	CASSLTAYEQYF	TGTGCCAGCAGCTTGACAGCATACGAGCAGTACTTC
-	-	TRBJ2-1	TRBV27	CASSPQGFSYNEQFF	TGTGCCAGCAGTCCCCAGGGTTTCTCCTACAATGAGCAGTTCTTC
-	-	TRBJ1-2	TRBV2	CASSKGTGYGYTF	TGTGCCAGCAGTAAAGGCACCGGCTATGGCTACACCTTC
-	-	TRBJ1-1	TRBV29-1	CSVGSRVGTEAFF	TGCAGCGTTGGATCGCGGGTTGGGACTGAAGCTTTCTTT
-	once	TRBJ1-6	TRBV12-3/TRBV12-4	CASSMVRDSPLHF	TGTGCCAGCAGTATGGTCAGGGATTCACCCCTCCACTTT
-	-	TRBJ1-2	TRBV7-9	CASSLVKGFQGYTF	TGTGCCAGCAGCTTAGTAAAGGGGTTTCAAGGCTACACCTTC
-	few	TRBJ1-1	TRBV29-1	CSVDQGTEAFF	TGCAGCGTTGATCAGGGTACTGAAGCTTTCTTT
TRBD1	few	TRBJ1-4	TRBV23-1	CASSHDSGGPLREKLFF	TGCGCCAGCAGCCATGACTCAGGGGGCCCCCTTAGGGAAAAACTGTTTTTT
-	-	TRBJ1-1	TRBV12-3/TRBV12-4	CASSPVGGTEAFF	TGTGCCAGCAGCCCAGTAGGGGGCACTGAAGCTTTCTTT
-	-	TRBJ2-6	TRBV30	CAWTRGAGANVLTF	TGTGCCTGGACCAGGGGTGCTGGGGCCAACGTCCTGACTTTC
TRBD1	-	TRBJ1-5	TRBV3-1/TRBV3-2	CASSQVLRDREVQPQHF	TGTGCCAGCAGCCAGGTTCTCCGGGACAGGGAGGTTCAGCCCCAGCATTTT
TRBD1	-	TRBJ1-1	TRBV29-1	CSVEDQQGTLRAFF	TGCAGCGTTGAAGATCAACAGGGGACCTTGAGAGCTTTCTTT
TRBD1	once	TRBJ1-5	TRBV28	CVAGGSVSNQPQHF	TGTGTTGCAGGGGGCTCAGTTAGCAATCAGCCCCAGCATTTT
TRBD1	-	TRBJ2-2	TRBV7-6	CASSSTRGQLTGELFF	TGTGCCAGCAGCTCGACCCGGGGACAGTTAACCGGGGAGCTGTTTTTT
-	-	TRBJ2-5	TRBV11-2	CASTLTGGPSETQYF	TGTGCCAGCACCCTAACCGGAGGACCCTCAGAGACCCAGTACTTC
TRBD2	-	TRBJ2-2	TRBV19	CASSRSGSGLARTGELFF	TGTGCCAGTAGTCGAAGCGGATCGGGACTAGCAAGGACCGGGGAGCTGTTTTTT
-	few	TRBJ1-5	TRBV7-2	CASSLGGLQGSNQPQHF	TGTGCCAGCAGCTTAGGAGGGCTACAGGGTAGCAATCAGCCCCAGCATTTT
-	-	TRBJ2-7	TRBV5-4	CASSSRDTSSYEQYF	TGTGCCAGCAGCTCTCGGGACACGAGCTCCTACGAGCAGTACTTC
-	once	TRBJ1-2	TRBV18	CASSPPSRGGYTF	TGTGCCAGCTCACCACCGTCACGAGGTGGCTACACCTTC
-	-	TRBJ2-7	TRBV6-2/TRBV6-3	CASSSGGRAYEQYF	TGTGCCAGCAGTTCGGGGGGCCGGGCCTACGAGCAGTACTTC
TRBD1	-	TRBJ2-3	TRBV5-1	CASSLTGASTDTQYF	TGCGCCAGCAGCTTGACAGGGGCGAGCACAGATACGCAGTATTTT
TRBD2	-	TRBJ2-7	TRBV7-9	CASSSSGTRFDYEQYF	TGTGCCAGCAGCTCTTCCGGGACTAGGTTTGACTACGAGCAGTACTTC
TRBD1	few	TRBJ2-1	TRBV30	CAWTRTGVGSYNEQFF	TGTGCCTGGACAAGGACAGGGGTTGGGTCCTACAATGAGCAGTTCTTC
TRBD1	-	TRBJ1-6	TRBV14	CASSQVGWTGRGVSPLHF	TGTGCCAGCAGCCAAGTTGGTTGGACAGGAAGAGGGGTGTCACCCCTCCACTTT
-	-	TRBJ1-2	TRBV19	CASLGDYGYTF	TGTGCCAGTCTCGGGGACTATGGCTACACCTTC
TRBD1	-	TRBJ1-5	TRBV7-2	CASSQTGDSNQPQHF	TGTGCCAGCAGCCAGACAGGGGATAGCAATCAGCCCCAGCATTTT
-	-	TRBJ2-1	TRBV24-1	CATSDFHFEQFF	TGTGCCACCAGTGATTTCCACTTTGAGCAGTTCTTC
-	few	TRBJ1-1	TRBV19	CASSIPGLANTEAFF	TGTGCCAGTAGTATACCGGGACTGGCTAACACTGAAGCTTTCTTT
TRBD1	-	TRBJ1-5	TRBV2	CASSGQGDQPQHF	TGTGCCAGCTCGGGACAGGGCGATCAGCCCCAGCATTTT
-	few	TRBJ1-2	TRBV29-1	CSVEGAGPWGFYGYTF	TGCAGCGTTGAAGGGGCCGGGCCCTGGGGCTTCTATGGCTACACCTTC
TRBD1	-	TRBJ2-4	TRBV30	CAWSGRDSYFNIQYF	TGTGCCTGGAGTGGCCGGGACAGCTATTTTAACATTCAGTACTTC
-	few	TRBJ1-1	TRBV5-1	CASSTLGGNTEAFF	TGCGCCAGCAGCACCTTAGGAGGGAACACTGAAGCTTTCTTT
TRBD2	-	TRBJ2-7	TRBV5-1	CASSWTGDYSYEQYF	TGCGCCAGCAGCTGGACCGGGGACTACTCCTACGAGCAGTACTTC
-	few	TRBJ2-5	TRBV5-1	CASSIDTQETQYF	TGCGCCAGCAGCATCGACACCCAAGAGACCCAGTACTTC
-	once	TRBJ1-1	TRBV6-5	CATTKSGGPEAFF	TGTGCCACCACAAAATCAGGAGGACCTGAAGCTTTCTTT
-	once	TRBJ2-2	TRBV28	CASSSHRPGGELFF	TGTGCCAGCAGTAGCCATCGACCCGGGGGGGAGCTGTTTTTT
-	-	TRBJ1-4	TRBV10-3	CAISESTATNEKLFF	TGTGCCATCAGTGAGTCGACTGCCACTAATGAAAAACTGTTTTTT
-	once	TRBJ1-3	TRBV6-5	CASSSGATGNTIYF	TGTGCCAGCAGTAGCGGGGCTACCGGAAACACCATATATTTT
TRBD1	-	TRBJ2-7	TRBV5-1	CASSGNSGTDLYEQYF	TGCGCCAGCAGCGGTAACTCCGGGACAGACCTCTACGAGCAGTACTTC
TRBD1	-	TRBJ1-4	TRBV25-1	CASSEWGQGLEKLFF	TGTGCCAGCAGTGAATGGGGACAGGGTCTTGAAAAACTGTTTTTT
TRBD1	-	TRBJ1-2	TRBV7-2	CASSPRTGGDYGYTF	TGTGCCAGCAGCCCTCGGACAGGGGGGGACTATGGCTACACCTTC
TRBD2	-	TRBJ2-7	TRBV6-5	CASSPRGGSEQYF	TGTGCCAGCAGTCCCCGGGGGGGGAGCGAGCAGTACTTC
TRBD1	few	TRBJ2-3	TRBV4-2	CASSHLGGPPTDTQYF	TGTGCCAGCAGCCACTTAGGGGGCCCCCCCACAGATACGCAGTATTTT
-	-	TRBJ2-5	TRBV2	CASTDTRIQTQYF	TGTGCCAGCACCGATACGAGGATACAGACCCAGTACTTC
-	-	TRBJ1-5	TRBV7-2	CASSTQWGDGQPQHF	TGTGCCAGCAGCACCCAGTGGGGAGATGGTCAGCCCCAGCATTTT